Listed below are T cell receptor beta chains from one sample, sequenced in a study of blood T cell repertoires in COVID-19. The method was immunoSEQ multiplex PCR; TCRdb's version includes in-frame clones alone and lacks a portion of them. The data contain approximately 490,000 clones, 87% of them seen just once; the ten biggest clones take up 0.7%. Material for sequencing was PBMCs or T cells enriched from blood (not recorded which). All receptors derive from a woman aged 18-30 years who had recovered from COVID-19. Each CDR3 is given with its conserved first and last residue. A D gene is named only where the DNA matches it firmly. Clone size is stated in some rows and not others, as once, few, many or a class when expanded.

>NA|TRBV5-4|NA|TRBJ1-2
TGTGCCAGCAGCTCAGGGGACGGCTACACCTTC
CASSSGDGYTF
>NA|TRBV5-4|NA|TRBJ2-4
TGTGCCAGCAGCTTGGACTGGTCGAACATTCAGTACTTC
CASSLDWSNIQYF
>NA|TRBV28|few|TRBJ1-3
TGTGCCAGCAGTTTAGATCCGCGCTCTGGAAACACCATATATTTT
CASSLDPRSGNTIYF
>NA|TRBV2|NA|TRBJ2-1
TGTGCCAGCAGTGAAAGGGAGGGACAGGAGTCGAACATAGAGCAGTTCTTC
CASSEREGQESNIEQFF
>NA|TRBV6-5|NA|TRBJ1-1
TGTGCCAGCAGTTACCTTAGGACAGCGAACACTGAAGCTTTCTTT
CASSYLRTANTEAFF
>NA|TRBV28|NA|TRBJ1-2
TGTGCCAGCAGTTTTAATACCGTTGGGGGGGGCTACACCTTC
CASSFNTVGGGYTF
>TRBD1|TRBV12-3/TRBV12-4|NA|TRBJ2-7
TGTGCCAGCAGCTCAGGACAGGGCTACGAGCAGTACTTC
CASSSGQGYEQYF
>NA|TRBV7-3|few|TRBJ1-1
TGTGCCAGCAGCGCGGGGGCGAACACTGAAGCTTTCTTT
CASSAGANTEAFF
>NA|TRBV28|NA|TRBJ2-3
TGTGCCAGCAGCGCCGACATTGCTAGCACAGATACGCAGTATTTT
CASSADIASTDTQYF
>NA|TRBV19|NA|TRBJ2-2
TGTGCCAGTAGTGGCCTTAGGGAGCTGTTTTTT
CASSGLRELFF
>TRBD1|TRBV10-1|NA|TRBJ1-3
TGCGCCAATATAACGGGGACAGACTCTGGAAACACCATATATTTT
CANITGTDSGNTIYF
>TRBD1|TRBV7-6|NA|TRBJ2-2
TGTGCCAGCAGGGGGGCCCAGGGGGCCGGGGAGCTGTTTTTT
CASRGAQGAGELFF
>NA|TRBV3-1/TRBV3-2|NA|TRBJ2-1
TGTGCCAGCAGCCATCTCAATGAGCAGTTCTTC
CASSHLNEQFF
>NA|TRBV7-9|NA|TRBJ1-1
TGTGCCAGCAGCCGGGGGGCCAGCACTGAAGCTTTCTTT
CASSRGASTEAFF
>NA|TRBV11-3|NA|TRBJ2-1
TGTGCCAGCAGCTTAGATCGGTCCACCGCCAATGAGCAGTTCTTC
CASSLDRSTANEQFF
>NA|TRBV5-1|NA|TRBJ2-3
TGCGCCAGCAGCCCGGGAGACGCAGATACGCAGTATTTT
CASSPGDADTQYF
>TRBD1|TRBV2|NA|TRBJ1-5
TGTGCCAGCAGTGAAAAAAGGGGACAGGGACGGGATCAGCCCCAGCATTTT
CASSEKRGQGRDQPQHF
>NA|TRBV7-3|NA|TRBJ1-5
TGTGCCAGCAGCTTAAATCCGCGGCAGCCCCAGCATTTT
CASSLNPRQPQHF
>NA|TRBV19|NA|TRBJ2-3
TGTGCCAGTAGTATAGCCCGGGACAAGCCTAGCACAGATACGCAGTATTTT
CASSIARDKPSTDTQYF
>NA|TRBV14|many|TRBJ1-1
TGTGCCAGCAGCCAATTCGGAGCCGTTGAAGCTTTCTTT
CASSQFGAVEAFF
>NA|TRBV30|NA|TRBJ1-2
TGTGCCTGGAGTGTACGGGGAAACTATGGCTACACCTTC
CAWSVRGNYGYTF
>TRBD1|TRBV6-7|NA|TRBJ2-7
TGTGCCAGCAGGCAGGGACAGTCCTACGAGCAGTACTTC
CASRQGQSYEQYF
>NA|TRBV7-3|NA|TRBJ1-6
TGTGCCAGCAGCTTAAACAGGTCTAATTCACCCCTCCACTTT
CASSLNRSNSPLHF
>TRBD1|TRBV5-4|NA|TRBJ1-2
TGTGCCAGCAGCGGGATGGGACAGGGGTCCTCCTACTATGGCTACACCTTC
CASSGMGQGSSYYGYTF
>TRBD1|TRBV29-1|NA|TRBJ1-2
TGCAGCGTTGGAGACAGGGATATGTATGGCTACACCTTC
CSVGDRDMYGYTF
>TRBD2|TRBV10-2|NA|TRBJ2-1
TGCGCCAGCAGTGACGAGCGGGGGGCGGAAAATGAGCAGTTCTTC
CASSDERGAENEQFF
>NA|TRBV6-6|once|TRBJ2-3
TGTGCCAGCCGCTATTTGAGGGCTAATACGCAGTATTTT
CASRYLRANTQYF
>TRBD2|TRBV30|NA|TRBJ2-3
TGTGCCTGGGCCCCGGGACTAGTAACAGATACGCAGTATTTT
CAWAPGLVTDTQYF
>TRBD2|TRBV10-3|NA|TRBJ2-1
TGTGCCATCAGTGATCTAGCGGGGGGGCGGGTTGGTGAGCAGTTCTTC
CAISDLAGGRVGEQFF
>NA|TRBV30|NA|TRBJ2-7
TGTGCCTGGAGTGTAACGGACAGCGGGGTGTCCGAGCAGTACTTC
CAWSVTDSGVSEQYF
>NA|TRBV19|NA|TRBJ1-3
TGTGCCAGTAGTGGTTCAGGGAACTCTGGAAACACCATATATTTT
CASSGSGNSGNTIYF
>TRBD1|TRBV4-1|NA|TRBJ1-5
TGCGCCAGCAGCCAACAGGGGGCCTTCAATCAGCCCCAGCATTTT
CASSQQGAFNQPQHF
>TRBD1|TRBV10-1|once|TRBJ2-1
TGCGCCAGCAGTGAATCTTGGACAGGGCGATACAATGAGCAGTTCTTC
CASSESWTGRYNEQFF
>NA|TRBV6-1|NA|TRBJ2-1
TGTGCCAGCAGTGAATTAATCCGGAGCTCCGCCGGGGAGCAGTTCTTC
CASSELIRSSAGEQFF
>TRBD1|TRBV7-3|NA|TRBJ1-2
TGTGCCAGCAGCTTATACGGTCAGGGGGCGGACTATGGCTACACCTTC
CASSLYGQGADYGYTF
>NA|TRBV15|NA|TRBJ1-5
TGTGCCACCAGCAGAGTCTTGGGCCTAGGGAGCAGGCAGCCCCAGCATTTT
CATSRVLGLGSRQPQHF
>TRBD2|TRBV7-2|NA|TRBJ2-1
TGTGCCAGCGGGCCTAGCGGGGGGAGCGAGCAGTTCTTC
CASGPSGGSEQFF
>TRBD2|TRBV11-2|NA|TRBJ2-7
TGTGCCAGCAGCCGTGTAGCGGGGGAGCGCTACGAGCAGTACTTC
CASSRVAGERYEQYF
>TRBD1|TRBV12-3/TRBV12-4|NA|TRBJ1-3
TGTGCCAGCAGTTTAGTGGAGGGCCGGACAGGATTT
CASSLVEGRTGF
>TRBD2|TRBV15|NA|TRBJ2-2
TGTGCCACCCACCGCATGACCGGGACTAAGGCCGGGGAGCTGTTTTTT
CATHRMTGTKAGELFF
>NA|TRBV20-1|NA|TRBJ1-1
TGCAGTGCTAGGTTGTCCGCTGAAGCTTTCTTT
CSARLSAEAFF
>TRBD2|TRBV5-6|NA|TRBJ2-2
TGTGCCAGCAGCCCAGTAGCGGGGAAAGTTGCCGGGGAGCTGTTTTTT
CASSPVAGKVAGELFF
>TRBD1|TRBV7-9|NA|TRBJ2-3
TGTGCCAGCAGCTTCTCGACAGGGGCAGGCACAGATACGCAGTATTTT
CASSFSTGAGTDTQYF
>TRBD2|TRBV4-1|once|TRBJ2-7
TGCGCCAGCACCGAACTAGCGGGGGTAAACGAGCAGTACTTC
CASTELAGVNEQYF
>NA|TRBV15|NA|TRBJ1-5
TGTGCCACCAGTAGAGGCGGAGGGACCTGGCAGCCCCAGCATTTT
CATSRGGGTWQPQHF
>TRBD1|TRBV2|few|TRBJ1-1
TGTGCCACTCGGTGGACAGGGAGAGGGAACACTGAAGCTTTCTTT
CATRWTGRGNTEAFF
>TRBD2|TRBV2|NA|TRBJ2-5
TGTGCCAGCAGTGAGGGGAGGGCTAGCGGGTACCAAGAGACCCAGTACTTC
CASSEGRASGYQETQYF
>NA|TRBV6-1|NA|TRBJ1-2
TGTGCCAGCAGTGAAGCGCTTCGAGTGACTAACTATGGCTACACCTTC
CASSEALRVTNYGYTF
>TRBD2|TRBV9|once|TRBJ2-5
TGTGCCAGCAGCGCAGCGGGGCCCCAAGAGACCCAGTACTTC
CASSAAGPQETQYF
>NA|TRBV6-1|NA|TRBJ1-1
TGTGCCAGCAGTGAAAACAGGGCGAACACTGAAGCTTTCTTT
CASSENRANTEAFF
>NA|TRBV23-1|once|TRBJ2-3
TGCGCCAGCAACCTAATGGGCGCAGATACGCAGTATTTT
CASNLMGADTQYF
>TRBD1|TRBV5-1|NA|TRBJ2-1
TGCGCCAGCAGCTTACCCCGGGACAACCTATACCCAGGGGGCGATGAGCAGTTCTTC
CASSLPRDNLYPGGDEQFF
>TRBD1|TRBV7-8|NA|TRBJ1-2
TGTGCCAGCAGCCTGGCGGGACAGGGATTCTATGGCTACACCTTC
CASSLAGQGFYGYTF
>NA|TRBV6-5|NA|TRBJ1-4
TGTGCCAGCAGTTACCTTTCCCGGGGGGGAAATGAAAAACTGTTTTTT
CASSYLSRGGNEKLFF
>NA|TRBV5-4|NA|TRBJ2-3
TGTGCCAGCAGCTCCTGGACTAGCACAGATACGCAGTATTTT
CASSSWTSTDTQYF
>TRBD2|TRBV7-3|NA|TRBJ2-1
TGTGCCAGCAGCTTAAGGGCCCCTGCTAGCGGGGGACACTCAAGTTCCTACAATGAGCAGTTCTTC
CASSLRAPASGGHSSSYNEQFF
>NA|TRBV29-1|NA|TRBJ2-1
TGCAGCGTGGTAGCTATCAATGAGCAGTTCTTC
CSVVAINEQFF
>TRBD2|TRBV3-1/TRBV3-2|NA|TRBJ2-5
TGTGCCAGCAGCCAAGATTCCCCCCTAGCGGGGGCAGAGACCCAGTACTTC
CASSQDSPLAGAETQYF
>NA|TRBV6-5|NA|TRBJ2-7
TGTGCCAGCAGTCAGGGTCGACGCTACGAGCAGTACTTC
CASSQGRRYEQYF